This record looks at one TCR beta chain sequence and its context. Its antigen is still unknown. The data derive from a study of cytomegalovirus exposure and HLA in healthy donors. In the study overall: In a later analysis, the roughly 130 validation repertoires were reported to have used the same platform as the 600 to 800 first-cohort repertoires.

General study results and limits: Investigators reported 150 to 200 TCR beta chains as tied to cytomegalovirus. Through in vitro validation, a few CMV-associated chains were shown to be specific for CMV antigens.

Some clones are missing from TCRdb's copy, which holds only in-frame ones; the method was immunoSEQ multiplex PCR. This table has approximately 150,000 clones, around 81% appearing once. These donors were members of the roughly 120-subject validation cohort, a group separate from the approximately 700-subject first cohort. Germline-derived CDR1 and CDR2 are SGHDT and YYEEEE. Losses at the gene ends were 5 bases for V and 3 bases for J; bases not matched to a gene: 8. The CDR3 is 16 amino acids. The V gene is TRBV5-6, the J gene TRBJ1-4; 9 nucleotides match TRBD1. The origin of this receptor is a man aged 25 to 45 in good health and CMV-seropositive. The sequenced sample consisted of PBMCs. CDR3 loop: CASRSSQGAANEKLFF. CDR3 DNA sequence: TGTGCCAGCAGGTCATCACAGGGGGCTGCTAATGAAAAACTGTTTTTT.